Listed here are 25 T cell receptor beta chains from one sample, sequenced in a study of blood T cell repertoires in COVID-19. Repertoires were generated with immunoSEQ multiplex PCR, while TCRdb's copy carries only in-frame clones and drops some. Of approximately 290,000 clones detected, around nine tenths appear once; the ten largest clones hold around 0.8%. The sequenced sample consisted of peripheral blood. These receptors were collected from a man aged 25 to 40 with acute or convalescent COVID-19.

The sample holds one count of this clone. This chain connects TRBV6-5 to TRBJ2-6; a possible D gene is TRBD1 (5 bases). V was trimmed by 3 bases and J by 4 bases, leaving 13 bases between them. This CDR3 has 16 residues. Germline V gene data show CDR1 as MNHEY and CDR2 as SVGAGI. The DNA of the CDR3 is TGTGCCAGCAGTTATCGCCTGGGGCTAGGGGCCAACGTCCTGACTTTC. It specifies CASSYRLGLGANVLTF.

V usage is TRBV14 and J usage is TRBJ2-4; tentatively, D is TRBD2 (6 bases). V was clipped by 4 bases and J by 8 bases, with 18 bases between them. CDR1 is SGHDN, CDR2 FVKESK, per germline. This CDR3 has 15 residues. In nucleotides, the CDR3 is TGTGCCAGCAGCCCACTCGACACCCGGAGGGACATTCAGTACTTC. Protein sequence: CASSPLDTRRDIQYF.

The chain uses TRBV18 and TRBJ1-1; unclear D gene. Germline CDR1 KGHSH, CDR2 LQKENI. The ends were cut back, 6 bases at V and 1 base at J, with 12 bases in the middle. The CDR3 has 14 residues. In DNA, the CDR3 is TGTGCCAGCTCCCTACACCCGGGGAACACTGAAGCTTTCTTT. It is translated as CASSLHPGNTEAFF. The full variable domain, completed using reference TRBV18 and TRBJ1-1, is NAGVMQNPRHLVRRRGQEARLRCSPMKGHSHVYWYRQLPEEGLKFMVYLQKENIIDESGMPKERFSAEFPKEGPSILRIQQVVRGDSAAYFCASSLHPGNTEAFFGQGTRLTVV.

The V and J genes are TRBV25-1 and TRBJ2-2; D is uncertain. Germline values: CDR1 MGHDK, CDR2 SYGVNS. Trimming stripped 4 bases from V and 7 bases from J, with 13 bases between. The CDR3 is made up of 14 amino acids. The chain's CDR3 is CASSVLTGGGELFF. In DNA form, the CDR3 reads TGTGCCAGCAGTGTGTTAACCGGCGGCGGGGAGCTGTTTTTT.

V gene TRBV5-1 combines with J gene TRBJ2-6, with a weak D call TRBD2 (6 bases). V shed 9 bases and J shed 4 bases, with 14 bases lying between them. The germline V gene encodes CDR1 SGHRS and CDR2 YFSETQ. This CDR3 is 14 amino acids long. CDR3 bases: TGCGCCACCGCCGGGACTCCGGGGGCCAACGTCCTGACTTTC. This codes for CATAGTPGANVLTF.

This clone was counted a few times. The CDR3 is CASTPSGSYEQYF. DNA of the CDR3: TGTGCCAGCACTCCTAGCGGTTCCTACGAGCAGTACTTC. The genes are TRBV2 and TRBJ2-7; 7 bases are shared with TRBD2. CDR1 is SNHLY, CDR2 FYNNEI, per germline. The CDR3 is 13 amino acids. The J segment lost 1 base and the V segment lost 7 bases, leaving 4 bases of the junction unmatched.

The CDR3 bases are TGTGCCAGCTCACCAGGACAGGTTCGGAGTTCACCCCTCCACTTT. Protein: CASSPGQVRSSPLHF. The chain joins TRBV18 to TRBJ1-6; 7 bases line up with TRBD1. Germline V CDR1 and CDR2: KGHSH, LQKENI. This CDR3 is built from 15 residues. V lost 2 bases, J lost 9 bases, and 7 bases stayed unmatched.

CDR3 in amino acids: CASSLRGGGSYNEQFF. In nucleotides, the CDR3 is TGTGCCAGCAGCTTACGAGGCGGGGGCTCCTACAATGAGCAGTTCTTC. This sequence joins TRBV7-6 and TRBJ2-1; 7 positions agree with TRBD2. V shed 2 bases and J 0 bases; nucleotides not matched to a gene: 4. The germline gives CDR1 SGHVS, CDR2 FNYEAQ. This CDR3 spans 16 amino acids.

The CDR3 DNA reads TGTGCCTGGAGTTGGGGACAGGTTAACTATGGCTACACCTTC. Encoded protein: CAWSWGQVNYGYTF. This sequence joins TRBV30 and TRBJ1-2, with TRBD1 identical over 8 bases. V shed 2 bases, J shed 1 base, and the junction held 3 bases outside the gene matches. Germline V gene data show CDR1 as GTSNPN and CDR2 as SVGIG (reference sequence). The CDR3 loop spans 14 amino acids.

The chain combines TRBV6-1 with TRBJ2-5; D unclear. The CDR3 spans 15 residues. Germline loops: CDR1 MNHNS, CDR2 SASEGT. Trimming stripped 3 bases from V and 0 bases from J, with 11 bases between. The chain's CDR3 is CASSEAYTYQETQYF. As DNA, the CDR3 is TGTGCCAGCAGTGAGGCTTATACGTACCAAGAGACCCAGTACTTC.

The CDR3: CASSPRSTDTEAFF. DNA of the CDR3: TGTGCCAGCTCACCACGATCAACAGACACTGAAGCTTTCTTT. This rearrangement joins TRBV18 to TRBJ1-1; D is unclear. The CDR3 extends over 14 amino acids. Germline V gene data show CDR1 as KGHSH and CDR2 as LQKENI. The ends were cut back, 1 base at V and 3 bases at J, with 9 bases in the middle.

The rearrangement links TRBV28 to TRBJ2-1, with D maybe TRBD2 (5 bases). The CDR3 consists of 14 residues. Trimming cost V 7 bases and J 7 bases, with 17 bases left between them. Germline loops: CDR1 MDHEN, CDR2 SYDVKM. CDR3 bases: TGTGCCAGCAACCAAGACGGGGTAACAAATGAGCAGTTCTTC. Translation: CASNQDGVTNEQFF. Variable domain in full (rest from reference TRBV28 and TRBJ2-1): DVKVTQSSRYLVKRTGEKVFLECVQDMDHENMFWYRQDPGLGLRLIYFSYDVKMKEKGDIPEGYSVSREKKERFSLILESASTNQTSMYLCASNQDGVTNEQFFGPGTRLTVL.

The chain joins TRBV7-9 to TRBJ2-1, with 9 bases aligning to TRBD1. The CDR3 consists of 17 residues. Per germline, CDR1 SEHNR and CDR2 FQNEAQ (reference sequence). Trimming cost V 5 bases and J 1 base; bases outside gene matches: 9. The CDR3 DNA reads as TGTGCCAGCAGCCGGAAGGTCGGGACAGGGTCCTACAATGAGCAGTTCTTC. Translation: CASSRKVGTGSYNEQFF.

The chain uses TRBV28 and TRBJ2-1; TRBD1 might be the D (5 bases). Trimming removed 3 bases from V and 9 bases from J, with 15 bases in between. In germline, CDR1 is MDHEN, CDR2 SYDVKM. The CDR3 is 14 residues long. CDR3 region: CASSFNRPRTEQFF. The CDR3 DNA follows: TGTGCCAGCAGTTTCAACAGGCCGCGTACTGAGCAGTTCTTC.

J is TRBJ1-3 and V is TRBV3-1 (or the pseudogene TRBV3-2); 7 bases align to TRBD1. The CDR3 consists of 16 residues. The ends lost 1 base at V and 0 bases at J; junction bases unmatched: 3. The germline CDR1 and CDR2 sequences are LGHDT and YNNKEL (reference sequence). The CDR3 is CASSQGTGASGNTIYF. CDR3 bases: TGTGCCAGCAGCCAAGGTACAGGGGCCTCTGGAAACACCATATATTTT.

This chain connects TRBV6-6 to TRBJ1-2; a possible D gene is TRBD1 (5 bases). V lost 4 bases and J 6 bases, leaving 12 bases between the germline ends. Germline CDR1 is MNHNY and CDR2 is SVGAGI (reference sequence). The CDR3 runs to 13 residues. CDR3 bases: TGTGCCAGCAGTTCCGGAGTAGGGGATGGCTACACCTTC. It is translated as CASSSGVGDGYTF.

This chain connects TRBV9 to TRBJ2-1; the match to TRBD2 covers 12 bases. The CDR3 spans 15 residues. CDR1 SGDLS and CDR2 YYNGEE come from the germline V gene. Trimming removed 0 bases from V and 6 bases from J; junction bases left unmatched: 1. The CDR3 sequence: CASSVGLAGANEQFF. As DNA, the CDR3 is TGTGCCAGCAGCGTAGGACTAGCGGGAGCCAATGAGCAGTTCTTC.

This chain uses TRBV25-1 with TRBJ2-2; possibly TRBD2 for D (6 bases). CDR1 and CDR2 from the germline V gene are MGHDK and SYGVNS. The CDR3 spans 18 residues. V was cut by 3 bases and J by 5 bases, with 22 bases left in between. The CDR3 here is CASSEWNPGTPGTGELFF. CDR3 nucleotides: TGTGCCAGCAGTGAGTGGAACCCCGGGACTCCGGGGACCGGGGAGCTGTTTTTT.

This clone occurred once. V usage is TRBV10-1 and J usage is TRBJ2-3; TRBD2 is a possible D gene (6 bases). The CDR3 has 13 amino acids. Germline V gene lookup returns CDR1 WNHNN and CDR2 SYGVQD (reference sequence). In DNA form, the CDR3 reads TGCGCGCCCGGGGGTGTCCGCACAGATACGCAGTATTTT. The encoded protein is CAPGGVRTDTQYF.

The rearrangement joins TRBV10-2 to TRBJ1-1; tentatively, D is TRBD1 (5 bases). Germline V lookup: CDR1 WSHSY, CDR2 SAAADI. The CDR3 is 14 amino acids. The ends were cut back, 6 bases at V and 0 bases at J, with 11 bases in the middle. CDR3 DNA sequence: TGCGCCAGCAGCCTTGCGGGGGTGAACACTGAAGCTTTCTTT. It is translated as CASSLAGVNTEAFF.

The rearrangement uses TRBV5-1 and TRBJ1-3; 7 bases are a match to TRBD1. J was trimmed by 5 bases and V by 0 bases; bases with no gene match: 2. The CDR3 runs 14 residues. Germline values: CDR1 SGHRS, CDR2 YFSETQ. CDR3 sequence reads: CASSLEQGRNTIYF. The CDR3 bases are TGCGCCAGCAGCTTGGAACAGGGGAGAAACACCATATATTTT.

The chain is built from TRBV6-5 and TRBJ1-2, with 8 bases that match TRBD1. The junction had 4 bases not matched to a gene; V was cut back by 9 bases and J by 4 bases. Germline V gene lookup returns CDR1 MNHEY and CDR2 SVGAGI. This CDR3 is built from 12 residues. The CDR3 coding sequence is TGTGCCAGTTACGACAGGGGCTATGGCTACACCTTC. Translation: CASYDRGYGYTF.

The J gene is TRBJ1-5, the V gene TRBV28; D is ambiguous. V gave up 6 bases and J gave up 6 bases, with 9 bases separating them. Germline assignment: CDR1 MDHEN and CDR2 SYDVKM. The CDR3 is 12 amino acids. The CDR3 bases are TGTGCCAGCAGGGAGGCGTCTCAGCCCCAGCATTTT. Encoded protein: CASREASQPQHF.

The rearrangement links TRBV2 to TRBJ1-3, with TRBD1 as a possible D gene (6 bases). Germline CDR1 reads SNHLY; CDR2 reads FYNNEI. The germline V and J ends were trimmed by 5 bases and 0 bases, with 17 bases remaining between them. This CDR3 has 17 residues. The CDR3 sequence: CASSILRQVSSGNTIYF. The CDR3 nucleotides read TGTGCCAGCAGTATTCTTCGACAGGTCAGCTCTGGAAACACCATATATTTT.

The CDR3 region has the DNA TGTGCCAGCAGCTTAGACCTCCCCAGGGGAAGGGACTATGGCTACACCTTC. Protein: CASSLDLPRGRDYGYTF. The rearrangement links TRBV11-2 to TRBJ1-2; perhaps TRBD1 as D (6 bases). Germline V gene lookup returns CDR1 SGHAT and CDR2 FQNNGV. The CDR3 runs 17 residues. The ends were cut back, 0 bases at V and 3 bases at J, with 17 bases in the middle.